These T cell receptor beta chains were read from a single sample in a study of cytomegalovirus exposure and HLA in healthy donors. Libraries were prepared by immunoSEQ multiplex PCR; TCRdb keeps only in-frame clonotypes and omits some of them. The repertoire has some 90,000 clones, 70% to 85% of them found once; the top ten carry about 4%. Sequenced sample: PBMCs. The receptors shown here come from a man between 45 and 60 years old in good health and CMV-seronegative. Both conserved end residues are part of each CDR3. The D gene is left open where the match is weak. Clone size appears in some rows only: once, few, many, or a class for an expanded clone.

clone_size | d_call | j_call | v_call | cdr3_aa | cdr3_nt
few | TRBD1 | TRBJ2-7 | TRBV6-1 | CASRPTGSPYEQYF | TGTGCCAGCAGACCGACAGGGTCTCCCTACGAGCAGTACTTC
NA | TRBD1 | TRBJ1-2 | TRBV15 | CATSRDRYGTGGYGYTF | TGTGCCACCAGCAGAGATCGTTACGGGACAGGGGGCTATGGCTACACCTTC
NA | NA | TRBJ2-1 | TRBV29-1 | CSPVTESYNEQFF | TGCAGCCCCGTGACAGAATCTTACAATGAGCAGTTCTTC
once | NA | TRBJ1-2 | TRBV28 | CASSPAGAHYGYTF | TGTGCCAGCAGTCCAGCGGGGGCGCACTATGGCTACACCTTC
NA | TRBD2 | TRBJ2-3 | TRBV2 | CASSDPGGLAGGQRADTQYF | TGTGCCAGCAGTGATCCGGGGGGTCTAGCGGGAGGGCAGCGAGCAGATACGCAGTATTTT
NA | TRBD2 | TRBJ2-3 | TRBV9 | CASSAGLAADTQYF | TGTGCCAGCAGCGCCGGACTAGCGGCAGATACGCAGTATTTT
NA | TRBD2 | TRBJ2-1 | TRBV19 | CASSISLAGGYNEQFF | TGTGCCAGTAGTATCTCCCTAGCGGGAGGGTACAATGAGCAGTTCTTC
NA | TRBD1 | TRBJ1-2 | TRBV5-1 | CASSREGQGGHGYTF | TGCGCCAGCAGTCGAGAGGGACAGGGGGGGCATGGCTACACCTTC
NA | NA | TRBJ2-7 | TRBV2 | CASSEGGYEQYF | TGTGCCAGCAGTGAAGGCGGGTACGAGCAGTACTTC
few | NA | TRBJ2-7 | TRBV7-2 | CASSSVKGEQYF | TGTGCCAGCAGCTCGGTGAAGGGGGAGCAGTACTTC
once | NA | TRBJ1-5 | TRBV13 | CASSFGTGGQPQHF | TGTGCCAGCAGCTTCGGGACGGGAGGGCAGCCCCAGCATTTT
NA | TRBD1 | TRBJ1-2 | TRBV11-1 | CASSRTGYGYTF | TGTGCCAGCAGCCGGACAGGATATGGCTACACCTTC
NA | NA | TRBJ2-1 | TRBV28 | CASSSNNEQFF | TGTGCCAGCAGTTCCAACAATGAGCAGTTCTTC
NA | TRBD2 | TRBJ2-2 | TRBV7-3 | CASSYLAGRSGELFF | TGTGCCAGCAGCTACCTAGCGGGACGTTCCGGGGAGCTGTTTTTT
NA | TRBD2 | TRBJ2-3 | TRBV5-1 | CASSWEPPSGKSTDTQYF | TGCGCCAGCAGCTGGGAACCCCCTAGCGGGAAAAGCACAGATACGCAGTATTTT
NA | TRBD1 | TRBJ2-5 | TRBV19 | CASSIGTGGRETQYF | TGTGCCAGTAGTATAGGGACAGGGGGGAGAGAGACCCAGTACTTC
once | NA | TRBJ1-1 | TRBV28 | CASRGHLHTEAFF | TGTGCCAGCAGGGGACACTTACACACTGAAGCTTTCTTT
NA | NA | TRBJ1-2 | TRBV7-2 | CASSFPREAGGYTF | TGTGCCAGCAGTTTCCCCCGGGAGGCGGGAGGCTACACCTTC
NA | NA | TRBJ2-6 | TRBV5-4 | CASSFYRVLPLSGANVLTF | TGTGCCAGCAGCTTTTACAGGGTCCTCCCCCTCTCTGGGGCCAACGTCCTGACTTTC
NA | NA | TRBJ2-4 | TRBV7-9 | CASSLELGVDIQYF | TGTGCCAGCAGCTTAGAGTTAGGGGTGGACATTCAGTACTTC
once | TRBD2 | TRBJ2-1 | TRBV2 | CASTGRASYNEQFF | TGTGCCAGCACCGGGAGGGCCAGTTACAATGAGCAGTTCTTC
NA | TRBD1 | TRBJ1-4 | TRBV11-2 | CASSRMGQGSEKLFF | TGTGCCAGCAGCAGAATGGGACAGGGAAGTGAAAAACTGTTTTTT
NA | NA | TRBJ1-1 | TRBV28 | CASSSTGRYTEAFF | TGTGCCAGCAGTTCAACGGGGAGGTACACTGAAGCTTTCTTT
NA | NA | TRBJ1-1 | TRBV10-2 | CASSPAGSTEAFF | TGCGCCAGCAGCCCGGCGGGCTCTACTGAAGCTTTCTTT
NA | TRBD1 | TRBJ2-2 | TRBV6-5 | CASSMPGQYTGELFF | TGTGCCAGCAGTATGCCGGGACAGTACACCGGGGAGCTGTTTTTT
once | NA | TRBJ2-1 | TRBV29-1 | CSVDGEVSYKVTNEQFF | TGCAGCGTTGATGGAGAAGTGTCCTACAAGGTCACGAATGAGCAGTTCTTC
NA | NA | TRBJ2-7 | TRBV7-2 | CASSLWGYEQSF | TGTGCCAGCAGCTTATGGGGCTACGAGCAGTCCTTC
NA | TRBD2 | TRBJ2-1 | TRBV27 | CASSTLAGPYNEQFF | TGTGCCAGCAGTACACTAGCGGGACCCTACAATGAGCAGTTCTTC
NA | TRBD1 | TRBJ1-2 | TRBV5-1 | CASSRGDRDNYGYTF | TGCGCCAGCAGCCGCGGGGACAGAGACAACTATGGCTACACCTTC
NA | NA | TRBJ1-2 | TRBV6-5 | CAISQGVANYGYTF | TGTGCCATCTCACAGGGAGTCGCTAACTATGGCTACACCTTC
NA | NA | TRBJ1-4 | TRBV6-5 | CASSRSGSNEKLFF | TGTGCCAGCAGTCGATCGGGGTCTAATGAAAAACTGTTTTTT
NA | TRBD2 | TRBJ2-5 | TRBV9 | CASSETGGRGRETQYF | TGTGCCAGCAGCGAGACCGGCGGGCGCGGGAGAGAGACCCAGTACTTC
NA | TRBD2 | TRBJ2-7 | TRBV5-1 | CASSITPGTSSYEQYF | TGCGCCAGCAGCATCACACCCGGGACTAGTAGTTACGAGCAGTACTTC
NA | NA | TRBJ1-3 | TRBV28 | CASSSQGTGNTIYF | TGTGCCAGCAGTTCCCAGGGGACGGGAAACACCATATATTTT
NA | NA | TRBJ1-6 | TRBV5-1 | CASSSAGESSPLHF | TGCGCCAGCAGCTCCGCAGGGGAGAGTTCACCCCTCCACTTT
NA | TRBD1 | TRBJ2-2 | TRBV5-8 | CASSLHRGNTGELFF | TGTGCCAGCAGCTTGCACAGGGGGAACACCGGGGAGCTGTTTTTT
once | NA | TRBJ2-6 | TRBV7-9 | CASSLGFSSSKVLTF | TGTGCCAGCAGCTTAGGGTTTTCTTCCTCTAAGGTCCTGACTTTC
NA | NA | TRBJ2-7 | TRBV21-1 | CASSGKGAAALTYEQYF | TGTGCCAGCAGCGGAAAGGGGGCGGCCGCCCTAACCTACGAGCAGTACTTC
NA | TRBD2 | TRBJ2-3 | TRBV29-1 | CSGGVAGDTQYF | TGCAGCGGGGGGGTAGCGGGAGATACGCAGTATTTT
once | TRBD1 | TRBJ1-1 | TRBV7-3 | CASSLTGVGTEAFF | TGTGCCAGCAGCTTGACAGGGGTTGGGACTGAAGCTTTCTTT
few | NA | TRBJ1-2 | TRBV6-6 | CASSHGTLGNYGYTF | TGTGCCAGCAGTCACGGGACTCTCGGTAACTATGGCTACACCTTC
NA | TRBD1 | TRBJ2-7 | TRBV15 | CATSPEIGQASYEQYF | TGTGCCACCAGCCCAGAGATTGGACAGGCCTCCTACGAGCAGTACTTC
NA | TRBD1 | TRBJ1-1 | TRBV29-1 | CSVERGPLGQNTEAFF | TGCAGCGTTGAGAGGGGGCCGTTGGGACAAAACACTGAAGCTTTCTTT
NA | NA | TRBJ2-2 | TRBV2 | CASSENEAGDGELFF | TGTGCCAGCAGTGAAAATGAGGCCGGGGACGGGGAGCTGTTTTTT
once | NA | TRBJ2-5 | TRBV6-1 | CASTLNQAETQYF | TGTGCCAGCACCCTAAATCAAGCGGAGACCCAGTACTTC
NA | NA | TRBJ1-5 | TRBV27 | CASSPGGPNRPQHF | TGTGCCAGCAGTCCCGGGGGGCCCAATAGGCCCCAGCATTTT
NA | TRBD2 | TRBJ2-2 | TRBV28 | CASSSSGVNTGELFF | TGTGCCAGCAGTTCAAGCGGGGTGAACACCGGGGAGCTGTTTTTT
NA | TRBD2 | TRBJ2-1 | TRBV6-5 | CASSYILAASYNEQFF | TGTGCCAGCAGTTACATTCTAGCGGCCTCCTACAATGAGCAGTTCTTC